This T cell receptor beta chain emerged from a study of neoadjuvant anti-PD-1 for oral cavity cancer. Study context: Most patients had three to four biweekly doses of 3 mg/kg nivolumab before resection. Study-wide findings and caveats: Higher pretreatment Treg/Th17 ratios tracked higher pretreatment blood clonality.

The repertoire was sequenced with immunoSEQ multiplex PCR; TCRdb's copy has only in-frame clones and lacks some. The profile shows 7,200 or so clones, approximately 54% of them singletons. Turning to this clone: The antigen is not known.

V gave up 1 base and J gave up 5 bases; unmatched junction bases: 6. The CDR3 contains 15 residues. The germline V gene encodes CDR1 MGHRA and CDR2 YSYEKL. This TCR came from a person aged 35 to 85 with oral cavity squamous cell carcinoma. The sequencing used tumor tissue, collected before nivolumab (anti-PD-1) treatment. The V and J genes are TRBV4-1 and TRBJ1-1; TRBD1 agrees at 8 bases. Here the CDR3 DNA reads TGCGCCAGCAGCCAAGTTGGACAGGGCCGAACTGAAGCTTTCTTT. The encoded protein is CASSQVGQGRTEAFF.